The present T cell receptor (beta chain) was sequenced within a study of long-term antiretroviral therapy in people with HIV. The germline CDR1 and CDR2 sequences are KGHSH and LQKENI. Between the trimmed V and J ends, which lost 3 bases and 0 bases, there was a span of 12 bases. The CDR3 runs 16 residues. The assay, immunoSEQ v3.0, was run at survey level. Sequencing of each sample targeted 40,000-50,000 T-cell genomes. Clones were read by immunoSEQ multiplex PCR, and TCRdb kept only the in-frame ones, dropping some. The table lists tens of thousands of clones, around 83% of them singletons, with about 14% in the top ten.

Specimen: unsorted PBMCs, collected 2.9 years after starting antiretroviral therapy. The J gene is TRBJ2-1, the V gene TRBV18; tentatively, D is TRBD2 (6 bases). The clonotype was recovered from a man aged 45-65 years with HIV. CDR3 nucleotide sequence: TGTGCCAGCTCACCCCCTAGCGAACACTCCTACAATGAGCAGTTCTTC. Its translation: CASSPPSEHSYNEQFF.